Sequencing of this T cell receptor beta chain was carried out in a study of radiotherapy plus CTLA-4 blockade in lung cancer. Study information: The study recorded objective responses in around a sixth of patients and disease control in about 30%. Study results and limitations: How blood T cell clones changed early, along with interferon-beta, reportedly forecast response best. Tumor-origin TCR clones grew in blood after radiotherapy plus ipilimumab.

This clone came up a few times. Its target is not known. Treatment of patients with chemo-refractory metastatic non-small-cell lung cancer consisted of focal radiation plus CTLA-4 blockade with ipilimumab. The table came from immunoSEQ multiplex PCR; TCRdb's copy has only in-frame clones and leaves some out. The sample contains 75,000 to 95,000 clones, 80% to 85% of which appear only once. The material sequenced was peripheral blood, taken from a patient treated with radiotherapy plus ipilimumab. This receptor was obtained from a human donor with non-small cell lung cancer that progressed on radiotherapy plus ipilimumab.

CDR3 sequence (DNA): TGTGCCAGCTCACCTCAGAATGAGCAGTTCTTC. Its protein product is CASSPQNEQFF. The gene calls are TRBV18 and TRBJ2-1; D is undetermined. The CDR3 is 11 residues long. V was shortened by 3 bases and J by 7 bases, with 4 bases between the two germline ends. The germline CDR1 and CDR2 sequences are KGHSH and LQKENI.